This TCR beta chain was found in a study of cytomegalovirus exposure and HLA in healthy donors. Study-wide findings and caveats: At a 0.05 false discovery rate, a later analysis found over 15,000 TCR beta sequences to be associated with HLA alleles.

V lost 6 bases to trimming and J lost 11 bases, with 10 bases between them. The CDR3 sequence is 11 residues long. The V gene's germline CDR1 is MNHEY and CDR2 SVGAGI. Concerning this clone itself: The antigen remains unidentified.

PCR amplification relied on 60 Vbeta primers (plus 13 Jbeta primers). Produced via immunoSEQ multiplex PCR; TCRdb's table is partial and in-frame only. In the table there are around 64,000 clones, approximately 80% of which are singletons. The sequencing sample was made of PBMCs. The chain is built from TRBV6-5 and TRBJ2-2; tentatively, D is TRBD2 (5 bases). This clonotype was obtained from a man aged 18 to 29 in good health and CMV-seropositive. In nucleotides, the CDR3 is TGTGCCAGCAGCCCGGGGTTCGAGCTGTTTTTT. It codes for CASSPGFELFF.